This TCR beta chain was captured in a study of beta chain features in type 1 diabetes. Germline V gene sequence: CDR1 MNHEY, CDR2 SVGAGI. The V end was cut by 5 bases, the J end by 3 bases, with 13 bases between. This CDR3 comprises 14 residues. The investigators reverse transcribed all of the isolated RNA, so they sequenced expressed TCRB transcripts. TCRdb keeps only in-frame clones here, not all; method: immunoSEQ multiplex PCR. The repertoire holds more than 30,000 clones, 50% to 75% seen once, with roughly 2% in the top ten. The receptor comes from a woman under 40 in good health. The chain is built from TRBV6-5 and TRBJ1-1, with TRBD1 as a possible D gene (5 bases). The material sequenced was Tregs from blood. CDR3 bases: TGTGCCAGCAGTCCAGCGGGGGGGGACACTGAAGCTTTCTTT. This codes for CASSPAGGDTEAFF.